This T cell receptor (beta chain) was profiled in a study of blood T cell repertoires in COVID-19. Background on the study: The United States, Italy and Spain were the sources of the acute and convalescent COVID-19 samples. From T cells, B-cell-depleted T cells, or PBMCs came the material, which was cDNA or gDNA.

Original processing notes: Using reference gene primer amplification, nucleated cell counts were estimated. This table comes from immunoSEQ multiplex PCR, and its TCRdb copy is limited to in-frame clones, with some not included. Clone size and V and J calls were adopted from that table, with D and trimming inferred from the DNA. Of about 55,000 clones listed, about 90% are singletons. The CDR3 has 14 amino acids. From germline, CDR1 is MNHNS and CDR2 SASEGT. Deletions cut 2 bases from V and 10 bases from J, with 12 bases between. The sequencing sample was made of peripheral blood. The chain carries TRBV6-1 and TRBJ1-6; D is perhaps TRBD1 (6 bases). The source is a man in his sixties with acute or convalescent COVID-19. The CDR3 coding sequence is TGTGCCAGCAGTGAAAGGGGGGGTGGGTCACCCCTCCACTTT. Its protein product is CASSERGGGSPLHF.